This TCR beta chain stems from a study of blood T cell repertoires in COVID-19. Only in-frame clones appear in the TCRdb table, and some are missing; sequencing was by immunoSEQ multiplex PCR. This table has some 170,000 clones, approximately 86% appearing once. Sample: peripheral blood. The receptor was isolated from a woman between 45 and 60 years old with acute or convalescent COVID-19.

The CDR3 nucleotides are TGTGCCAGTAGTATAAATCGGGGTCTCGGTAACACTGAAGCTTTCTTT. This encodes CASSINRGLGNTEAFF. This chain connects TRBV19 to TRBJ1-1; D gene ambiguous. Trimming took off 2 bases at V and 2 bases at J, with 15 bases between the two ends. The germline CDR1 and CDR2 sequences are LNHDA and SQIVND (reference sequence). This CDR3 is 16 amino acids long.